The clone carrying this TCR beta chain was counted a few times. Its antigen is undetermined. With 60 Vbeta and 13 Jbeta primers, the PCR was carried out. The protocol was immunoSEQ multiplex PCR, while the TCRdb copy is restricted to in-frame clones and leaves out a portion. The sample records tens of thousands of clones, just under 75% being singletons. Germline CDR1 reads GTSNPN; CDR2 reads SVGIG (reference sequence). Trimming took off 4 bases at V and 1 base at J, with 7 bases between the two ends. The CDR3 extends over 12 amino acids. This record belongs to a study of cytomegalovirus exposure and HLA in healthy donors. For the study at large: When 398 donors were genotyped, over 80% of them were found to fall in the Caucasian-associated ancestry cluster. Study results and limitations: Among the most significant clusters, several appeared linked to common viral pathogens in a later analysis.

Input material: PBMCs. This rearrangement joins TRBV30 to TRBJ1-1, with D unresolved. This receptor was identified in a young man in good health and CMV-seropositive. The CDR3, as DNA: TGTGCCTGGACGAGTTCGAACACTGAAGCTTTCTTT. Its protein product is CAWTSSNTEAFF.